A selection of T cell receptor beta chains follows, all from one sample in a study of blood T cell repertoires in COVID-19. Sequencing used immunoSEQ multiplex PCR; TCRdb keeps in-frame clones, though not all of them. The sample includes about 200,000 clones, about 82% of them seen just once. Sequenced input: peripheral blood. Receptors were obtained from a woman aged 80 or over with acute or convalescent COVID-19. Each CDR3 is given with its conserved first and last residue. Each record gives: clone size, J gene, V gene, CDR3 protein. The listing skips clone size in some rows; elsewhere it reads once, few, many or a size class.

once,TRBJ1-4,TRBV20-1,CSASHAGRKLFF
-,TRBJ1-1,TRBV10-1,CASRDEAFF
few,TRBJ2-3,TRBV3-1/TRBV3-2,CASSRRQGVTDTQYF
-,TRBJ2-5,TRBV4-3,CASSRLLGLKETQYF
-,TRBJ2-7,TRBV27,CASSPRTGMVYEQYF
-,TRBJ2-1,TRBV24-1,CATSDPSTGQGAWNEQFF
-,TRBJ1-1,TRBV7-9,CASSLGTGRAFF
-,TRBJ1-3,TRBV2,CASSEGRNGNTIYF
-,TRBJ2-4,TRBV14,CASSQVSGHWASGGAKNIQYF
-,TRBJ1-4,TRBV2,CASSGLNEKLFF
-,TRBJ2-7,TRBV15,CATSNGQGYYYEQYF
-,TRBJ1-6,TRBV7-3,CASSPETGSPLHF
-,TRBJ2-2,TRBV10-3,CAISEWQDTGELFF
-,TRBJ1-6,TRBV28,CASSIPGQLWAPLHF
few,TRBJ1-4,TRBV5-1,CASSRTGGGSGEKLFF
-,TRBJ2-3,TRBV4-3,CASSQEARGGVDTQYF
-,TRBJ2-2,TRBV7-3,CASSLTSGGNTGELFF
-,TRBJ2-7,TRBV5-1,CASSPGTSGSWEQYF
-,TRBJ2-2,TRBV6-5,CASLRATGTGELFF
-,TRBJ2-6,TRBV19,CASRPRGANVLTF
-,TRBJ2-3,TRBV15,CATSRDSLGADTQYF
once,TRBJ1-2,TRBV2,CASRQQYGYTF
few,TRBJ1-2,TRBV25-1,CASSERSRATGLEDGYTF
-,TRBJ1-4,TRBV2,CASTIQGLGNEKLFF
few,TRBJ2-3,TRBV7-9,CASVFGSTDTQYF
-,TRBJ1-1,TRBV9,CASSVELNTEAFF
-,TRBJ2-7,TRBV2,CASYPDSYEQYF
once,TRBJ1-1,TRBV5-1,CASNRETVNTEAFF
-,TRBJ2-3,TRBV10-1,CASSESLAGGPFPDTQYF
once,TRBJ2-2,TRBV5-1,CASSFRAGAAGELFF
-,TRBJ2-1,TRBV30,CAWSGGTSDNEQFF
-,TRBJ1-2,TRBV7-9,CASRPQGGNYGYTF
few,TRBJ1-1,TRBV6-4,CASSPSQGNTEAFF
few,TRBJ2-7,TRBV27,CASNPGVPGSYEQYF
-,TRBJ1-5,TRBV30,CAWSENAGGNQPQHF
-,TRBJ2-7,TRBV28,CASSLWGGRQGLPYEQYF
-,TRBJ2-3,TRBV5-4,CASSPGLGVYPDTQYF
-,TRBJ1-5,TRBV18,CASSPSVQGAQPQHF
-,TRBJ2-7,TRBV5-1,CASSLTINSHEQYF
-,TRBJ1-1,TRBV23-1,CASSPGTPSRNTEAFF
few,TRBJ1-2,TRBV20-1,CSARGLGYTF
-,TRBJ2-3,TRBV5-1,CASSPGTGMLDTQYF
-,TRBJ1-1,TRBV10-3,CAISDPGQGYSEAFF
-,TRBJ1-4,TRBV4-2,CASSQEGGSNEKLFF